Given below is one TCR beta chain in context. This is likely a read error, given that the CDR3 carries no conserved phenylalanine or tryptophan at its end. The DNA is left out, because the CDR3 cannot be placed on it with certainty; the CDR3 is given as TCRdb lists it. The CDR3 is 18 residues long, counting both termini. The data belong to a study of tumor-infiltrating lymphocytes in oesophageal squamous cell carcinoma. TCRdb recomputed calls from the PCR reads with MiXCR, one row per CDR3 protein. The sample records about 7,100 distinct CDR3 sequences, about 15% being singletons. The sequence was obtained from a male donor with esophageal squamous cell carcinoma. J is TRBJ2-6 and V is TRBV12-3 or TRBV12-4; the table assigns TRBD1, which was not confirmed against the DNA. Sequencing used blood. CDR3 protein: CASSFRVGGQYNEQFFGA.